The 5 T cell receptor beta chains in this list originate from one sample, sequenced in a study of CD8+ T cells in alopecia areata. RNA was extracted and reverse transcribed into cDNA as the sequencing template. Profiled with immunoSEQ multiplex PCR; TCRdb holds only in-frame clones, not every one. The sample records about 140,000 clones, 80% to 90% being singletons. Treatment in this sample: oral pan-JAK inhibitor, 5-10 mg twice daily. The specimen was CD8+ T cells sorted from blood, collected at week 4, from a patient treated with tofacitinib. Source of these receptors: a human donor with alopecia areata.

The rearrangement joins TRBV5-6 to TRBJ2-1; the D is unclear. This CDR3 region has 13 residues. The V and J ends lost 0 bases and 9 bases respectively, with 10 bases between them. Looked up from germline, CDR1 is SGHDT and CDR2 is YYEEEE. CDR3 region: CASSLEGWSEQFF. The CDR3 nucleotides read TGTGCCAGCAGCTTGGAAGGCTGGAGTGAGCAGTTCTTC.

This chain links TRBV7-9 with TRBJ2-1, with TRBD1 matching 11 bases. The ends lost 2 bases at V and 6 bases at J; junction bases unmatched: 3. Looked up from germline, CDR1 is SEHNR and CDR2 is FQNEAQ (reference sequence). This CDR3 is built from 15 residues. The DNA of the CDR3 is TGTGCCAGCAGCTTACTCGGGACAGGGGGCAATGAGCAGTTCTTC. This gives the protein CASSLLGTGGNEQFF.

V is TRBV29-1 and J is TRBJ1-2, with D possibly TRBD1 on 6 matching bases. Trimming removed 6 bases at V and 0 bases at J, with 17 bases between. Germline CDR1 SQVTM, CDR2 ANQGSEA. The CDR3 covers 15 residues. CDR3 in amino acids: CSVEPDDRPNYGYTF. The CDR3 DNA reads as TGCAGCGTGGAACCTGACGACAGGCCTAACTATGGCTACACCTTC.

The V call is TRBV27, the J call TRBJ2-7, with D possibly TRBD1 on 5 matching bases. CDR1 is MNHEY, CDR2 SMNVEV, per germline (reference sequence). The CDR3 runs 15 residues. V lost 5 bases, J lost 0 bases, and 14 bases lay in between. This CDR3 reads CASSLWGASSYEQYF. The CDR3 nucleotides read TGTGCCAGCAGTCTTTGGGGCGCTAGCTCCTACGAGCAGTACTTC.

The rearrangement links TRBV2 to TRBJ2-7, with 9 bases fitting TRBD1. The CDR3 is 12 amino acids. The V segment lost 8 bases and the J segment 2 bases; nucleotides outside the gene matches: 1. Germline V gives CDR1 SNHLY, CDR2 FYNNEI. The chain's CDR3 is CASRDRAYEQYF. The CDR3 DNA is TGTGCCAGCCGGGACAGGGCCTACGAGCAGTACTTC.